The entry that follows covers one T cell receptor beta chain sequence. This CDR3 is also generated by other DNA sequences in the sample. Every donor was a Caucasian adult from Nashville, Tennessee. The record originates from a study of shared clonotypes between healthy human individuals. Here immunoSEQ multiplex PCR was the method, and the copy in TCRdb shows in-frame clones only, minus some. The repertoire holds around 2.5 million clones, under 95% seen once, with approximately 0.36% in the top ten. The CDR3 runs 12 residues. Germline V gives CDR1 SGHNT, CDR2 YYREEE (reference sequence). Trimming shortened V by 4 bases and J by 2 bases, and 6 bases separated the two germline ends.

This sequence was found in a young man in good health. Some clones in this sample may be carry-over from other donors' samples. The chain uses TRBV5-4 and TRBJ1-1; D remains unclear. Material: naive CD4+ T cells from PBMCs. Subset in this sample: CD45RA+ positively selected. CDR3 DNA: TGTGCCAGCAGCACGGGTAACACTGAAGCTTTCTTT. This translates into CASSTGNTEAFF. The full variable domain, its missing parts supplied by reference TRBV5-4 and TRBJ1-1, is ETGVTQSPTHLIKTRGQQVTLRCSSQSGHNTVSWYQQALGQGPQFIFQYYREEENGRGNFPPRFSGLQFPNYSSELNVNALELDDSALYLCASSTGNTEAFFGQGTRLTVV.